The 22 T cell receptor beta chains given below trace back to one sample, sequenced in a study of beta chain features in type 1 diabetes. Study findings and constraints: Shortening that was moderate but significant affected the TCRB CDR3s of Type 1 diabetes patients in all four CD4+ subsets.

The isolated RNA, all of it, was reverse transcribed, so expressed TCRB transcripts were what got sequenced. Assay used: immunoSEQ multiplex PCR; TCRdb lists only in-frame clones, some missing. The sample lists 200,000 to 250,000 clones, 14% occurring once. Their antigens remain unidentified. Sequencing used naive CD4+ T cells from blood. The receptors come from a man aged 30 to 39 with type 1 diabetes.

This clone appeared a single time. The CDR3 reads CASSLWPPTGELFF. CDR3 sequence (DNA): TGTGCCAGCAGCTTGTGGCCTCCCACCGGGGAGCTGTTTTTT. V usage is TRBV5-4 and J usage is TRBJ2-2; no clear D. CDR1 and CDR2 from the germline V gene are SGHNT and YYREEE (reference sequence). Trimming shortened V by 1 base and J by 4 bases, and 8 bases separated the two germline ends. This CDR3 has 14 amino acids.

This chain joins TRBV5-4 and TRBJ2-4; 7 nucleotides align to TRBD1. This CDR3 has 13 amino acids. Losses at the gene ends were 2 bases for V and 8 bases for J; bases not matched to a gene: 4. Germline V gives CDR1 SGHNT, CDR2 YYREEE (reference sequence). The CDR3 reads CASSFYRGDIQYF. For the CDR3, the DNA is TGTGCCAGCAGCTTCTACAGGGGAGACATTCAGTACTTC.

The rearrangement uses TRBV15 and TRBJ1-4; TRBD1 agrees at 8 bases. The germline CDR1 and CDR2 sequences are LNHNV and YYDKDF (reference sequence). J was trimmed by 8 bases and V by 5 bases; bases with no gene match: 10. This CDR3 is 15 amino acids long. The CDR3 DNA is TGTGCCACCAGCGGTACCGGGACAGGAATAGAAAAACTGTTTTTT. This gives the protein CATSGTGTGIEKLFF.

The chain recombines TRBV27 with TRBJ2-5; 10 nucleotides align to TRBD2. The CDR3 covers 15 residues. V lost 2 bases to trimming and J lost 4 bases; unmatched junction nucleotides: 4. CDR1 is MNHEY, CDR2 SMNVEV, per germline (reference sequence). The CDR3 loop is CASSLGAGGRETQYF. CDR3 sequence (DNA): TGTGCCAGCAGTTTAGGAGCGGGGGGGCGAGAGACCCAGTACTTC.

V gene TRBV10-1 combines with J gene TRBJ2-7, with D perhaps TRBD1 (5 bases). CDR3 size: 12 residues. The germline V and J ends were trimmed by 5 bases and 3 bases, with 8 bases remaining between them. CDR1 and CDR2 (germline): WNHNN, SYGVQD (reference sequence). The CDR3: CASSKDSYEQYF. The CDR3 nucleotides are TGCGCCAGCAGTAAAGACAGCTACGAGCAGTACTTC.

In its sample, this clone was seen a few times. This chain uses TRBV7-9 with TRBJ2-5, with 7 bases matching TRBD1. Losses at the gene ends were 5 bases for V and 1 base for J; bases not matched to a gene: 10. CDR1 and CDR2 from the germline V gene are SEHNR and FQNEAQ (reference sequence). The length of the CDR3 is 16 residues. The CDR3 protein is CASSDLNRDSQETQYF. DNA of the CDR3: TGTGCCAGCAGCGATCTAAACCGGGACAGCCAAGAGACCCAGTACTTC.

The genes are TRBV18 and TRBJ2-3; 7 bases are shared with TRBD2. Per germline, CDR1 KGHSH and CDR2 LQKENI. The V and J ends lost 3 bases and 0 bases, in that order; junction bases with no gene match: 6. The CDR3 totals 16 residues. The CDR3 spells CASSPPTSESTDTQYF. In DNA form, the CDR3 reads TGTGCCAGCTCACCCCCTACTAGCGAGAGCACAGATACGCAGTATTTT. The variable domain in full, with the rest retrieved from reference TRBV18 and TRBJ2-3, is NAGVMQNPRHLVRRRGQEARLRCSPMKGHSHVYWYRQLPEEGLKFMVYLQKENIIDESGMPKERFSAEFPKEGPSILRIQQVVRGDSAAYFCASSPPTSESTDTQYFGPGTRLTVL.

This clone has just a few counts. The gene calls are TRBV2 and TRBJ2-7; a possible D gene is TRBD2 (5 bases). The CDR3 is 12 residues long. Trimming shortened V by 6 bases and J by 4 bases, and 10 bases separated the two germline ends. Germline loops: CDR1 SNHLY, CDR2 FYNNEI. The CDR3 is CASSPRGYEQYF. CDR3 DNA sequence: TGTGCCAGCAGCCCCCGGGGTTACGAGCAGTACTTC.

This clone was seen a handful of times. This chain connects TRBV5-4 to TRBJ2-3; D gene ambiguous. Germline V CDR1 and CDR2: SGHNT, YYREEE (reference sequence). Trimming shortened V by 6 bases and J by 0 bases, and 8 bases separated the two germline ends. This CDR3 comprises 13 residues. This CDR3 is CASTSVSTDTQYF. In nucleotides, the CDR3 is TGTGCCAGCACCTCCGTAAGCACAGATACGCAGTATTTT. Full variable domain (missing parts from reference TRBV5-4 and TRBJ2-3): ETGVTQSPTHLIKTRGQQVTLRCSSQSGHNTVSWYQQALGQGPQFIFQYYREEENGRGNFPPRFSGLQFPNYSSELNVNALELDDSALYLCASTSVSTDTQYFGPGTRLTVL.

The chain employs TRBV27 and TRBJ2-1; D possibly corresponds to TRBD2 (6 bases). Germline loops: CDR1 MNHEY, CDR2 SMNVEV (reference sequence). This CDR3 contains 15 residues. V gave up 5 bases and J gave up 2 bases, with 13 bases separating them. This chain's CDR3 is CASSPWGETYNEQFF. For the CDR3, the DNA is TGTGCCAGCAGTCCGTGGGGGGAGACCTACAATGAGCAGTTCTTC.

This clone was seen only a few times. Here the CDR3 DNA reads TGTGCCAGCAGCTTGTTGGACAGGGAAGAGACCCAGTACTTC. Protein product: CASSLLDREETQYF. This chain uses TRBV5-6 with TRBJ2-5; 8 nucleotides match TRBD1. This CDR3 is 14 amino acids long. CDR1 is SGHDT, CDR2 YYEEEE, per germline. After removal of 1 base from V and 3 bases from J, the junction contained 2 bases not matched to a gene. The full variable domain, rest sourced from reference TRBV5-6 and TRBJ2-5, is DAGVTQSPTHLIKTRGQQVTLRCSPKSGHDTVSWYQQALGQGPQFIFQYYEEEERQRGNFPDRFSGHQFPNYSSELNVNALLLGDSALYLCASSLLDREETQYFGPGTRLLVL.

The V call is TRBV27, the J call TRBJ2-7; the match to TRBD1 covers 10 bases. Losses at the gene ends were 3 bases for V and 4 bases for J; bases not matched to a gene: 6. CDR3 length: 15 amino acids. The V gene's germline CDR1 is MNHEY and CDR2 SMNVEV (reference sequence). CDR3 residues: CASSFGTGVGYEQYF. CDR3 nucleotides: TGTGCCAGCAGTTTCGGGACAGGGGTAGGGTACGAGCAGTACTTC.

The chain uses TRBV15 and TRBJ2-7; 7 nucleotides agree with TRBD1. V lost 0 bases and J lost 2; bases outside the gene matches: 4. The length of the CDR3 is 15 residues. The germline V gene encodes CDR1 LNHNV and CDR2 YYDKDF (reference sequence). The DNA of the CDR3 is TGTGCCACCAGCAGAGACGGGACAGCTACCTACGAGCAGTACTTC. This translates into CATSRDGTATYEQYF.

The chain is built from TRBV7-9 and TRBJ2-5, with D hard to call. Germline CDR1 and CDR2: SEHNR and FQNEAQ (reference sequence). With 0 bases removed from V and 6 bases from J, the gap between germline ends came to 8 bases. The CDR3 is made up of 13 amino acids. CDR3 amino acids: CASSLAGLKTQYF. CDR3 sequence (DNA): TGTGCCAGCAGCTTAGCCGGGTTAAAGACCCAGTACTTC. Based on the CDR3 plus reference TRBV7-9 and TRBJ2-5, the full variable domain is DTGVSQNPRHKITKRGQNVTFRCDPISEHNRLYWYRQTLGQGPEFLTYFQNEAQLEKSRLLSDRFSAERPKGSFSTLEIQRTEQGDSAMYLCASSLAGLKTQYFGPGTRLLVL.

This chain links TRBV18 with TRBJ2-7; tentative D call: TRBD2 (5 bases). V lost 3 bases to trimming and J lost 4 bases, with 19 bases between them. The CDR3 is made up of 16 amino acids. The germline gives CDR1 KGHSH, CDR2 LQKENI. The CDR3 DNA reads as TGTGCCAGCTCACCTGATAGAGCTCGGACTGGATACGAGCAGTACTTC. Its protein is CASSPDRARTGYEQYF.

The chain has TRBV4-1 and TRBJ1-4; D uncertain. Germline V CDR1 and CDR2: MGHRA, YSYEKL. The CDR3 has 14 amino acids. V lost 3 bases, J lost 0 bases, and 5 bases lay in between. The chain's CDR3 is CASSHPATNEKLFF. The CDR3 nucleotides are TGCGCCAGCAGCCATCCTGCAACTAATGAAAAACTGTTTTTT.

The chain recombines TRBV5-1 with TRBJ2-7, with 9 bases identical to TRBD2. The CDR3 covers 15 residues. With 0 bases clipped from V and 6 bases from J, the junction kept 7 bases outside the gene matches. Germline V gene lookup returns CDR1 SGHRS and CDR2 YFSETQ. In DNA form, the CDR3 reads TGCGCCAGCAGCTTGGGACTAGCGGAGGGGTCCGAGCAGTACTTC. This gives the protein CASSLGLAEGSEQYF.

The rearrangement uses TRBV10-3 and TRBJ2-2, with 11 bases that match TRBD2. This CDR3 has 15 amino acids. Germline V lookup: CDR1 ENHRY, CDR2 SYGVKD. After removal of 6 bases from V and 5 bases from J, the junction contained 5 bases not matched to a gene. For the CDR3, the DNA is TGTGCCATCAGACTAGCGGGAGATGAGACCGGGGAGCTGTTTTTT. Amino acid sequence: CAIRLAGDETGELFF.

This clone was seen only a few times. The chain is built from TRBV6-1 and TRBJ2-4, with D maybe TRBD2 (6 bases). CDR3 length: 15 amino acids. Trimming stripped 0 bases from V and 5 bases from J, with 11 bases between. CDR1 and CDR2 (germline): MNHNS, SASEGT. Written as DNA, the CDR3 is TGTGCCAGCAGTGAAGCGCTGGGGGGAGAAAACATTCAGTACTTC. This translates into CASSEALGGENIQYF.

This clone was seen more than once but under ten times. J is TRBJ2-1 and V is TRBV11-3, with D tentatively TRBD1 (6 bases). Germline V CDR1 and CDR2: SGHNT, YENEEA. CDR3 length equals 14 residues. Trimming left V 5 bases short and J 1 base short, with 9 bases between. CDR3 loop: CASSTRGSYNEQFF. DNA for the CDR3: TGTGCCAGCAGCACCAGGGGTTCCTACAATGAGCAGTTCTTC. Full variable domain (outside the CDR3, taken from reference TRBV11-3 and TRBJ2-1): EAGVVQSPRYKIIEKKQPVAFWCNPISGHNTLYWYLQNLGQGPELLIRYENEEAVDDSQLPKDRFSAERLKGVDSTLKIQPAELGDSAVYLCASSTRGSYNEQFFGPGTRLTVL.

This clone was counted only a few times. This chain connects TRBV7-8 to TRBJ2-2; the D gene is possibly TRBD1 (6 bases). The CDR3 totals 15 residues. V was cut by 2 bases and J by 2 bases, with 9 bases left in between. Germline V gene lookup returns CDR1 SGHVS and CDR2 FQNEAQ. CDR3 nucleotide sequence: TGTGCCAGCAGCTTAATGGGGGCTAACACCGGGGAGCTGTTTTTT. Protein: CASSLMGANTGELFF.

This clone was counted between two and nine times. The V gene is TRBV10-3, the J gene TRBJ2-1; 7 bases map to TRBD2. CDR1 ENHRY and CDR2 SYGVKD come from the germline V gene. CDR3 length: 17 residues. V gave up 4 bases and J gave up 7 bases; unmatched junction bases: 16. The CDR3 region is CAISGREGTGVSNEQFF. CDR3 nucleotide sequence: TGTGCCATCAGTGGTAGGGAGGGGACGGGAGTGTCAAATGAGCAGTTCTTC.